One and the same sample provided the 2 T cell receptor beta chains below, sequenced in a study of blood T cell repertoires in COVID-19. Using immunoSEQ multiplex PCR, the repertoire was profiled, and TCRdb retains in-frame clones only, with some absent. This sample has roughly 160,000 clones, with around 90% found just once. The sequenced material came from peripheral blood. The receptors here all came from a man in his late teens or twenties with COVID-19, enrolled during active disease.

J is TRBJ1-1 and V is TRBV6-1, with D tentatively TRBD1 (6 bases). Germline V lookup: CDR1 MNHNS, CDR2 SASEGT. The CDR3 spans 15 residues. V lost 2 bases, J lost 6 bases, and 16 bases lay in between. The CDR3 bases are TGTGCCAGCAGTGAATCGGTGGGGGCGCGCCCTGAAGCTTTCTTT. It specifies CASSESVGARPEAFF.

This clone was seen more than once but under ten times. The chain is built from TRBV10-3 and TRBJ1-1; no reliable D call. Germline V gene data show CDR1 as ENHRY and CDR2 as SYGVKD. The V end lost 3 bases, the J end lost 1 base, and 12 bases lay between the germline ends. The CDR3 runs 15 residues. CDR3 DNA sequence: TGTGCCATCAGTGAAACTAATAGCCCGAACACTGAAGCTTTCTTT. This sequence encodes CAISETNSPNTEAFF.